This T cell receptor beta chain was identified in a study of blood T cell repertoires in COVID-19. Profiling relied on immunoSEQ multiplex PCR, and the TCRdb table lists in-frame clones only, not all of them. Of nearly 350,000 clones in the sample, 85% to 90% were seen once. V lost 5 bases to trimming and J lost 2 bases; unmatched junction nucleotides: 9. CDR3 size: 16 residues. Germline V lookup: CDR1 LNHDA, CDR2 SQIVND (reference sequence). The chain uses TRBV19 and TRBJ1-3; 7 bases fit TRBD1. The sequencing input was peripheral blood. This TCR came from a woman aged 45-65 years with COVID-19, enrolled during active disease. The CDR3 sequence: CASSLSTGNPGNTIYF. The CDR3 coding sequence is TGTGCCAGTAGTCTTTCGACAGGGAACCCTGGAAACACCATATATTTT.